A single sample is the source of the 27 T cell receptor beta chains below, sequenced in a study of OX40 agonist ivuxolimab in advanced cancers. Libraries were prepared by immunoSEQ multiplex PCR; TCRdb keeps only in-frame clonotypes and omits some of them. The sample shows about 98,000 clones, roughly nine tenths of them seen only once. The material sequenced was CD4+ or CD8+ T cells sorted from blood, taken in a trial of the OX40 agonist ivuxolimab. These receptors were taken from an adult with an advanced solid tumor such as melanoma, head and neck, liver or kidney cancer.

This chain joins TRBV5-5 and TRBJ1-1; D is perhaps TRBD1 (6 bases). Germline V gives CDR1 SGHKS, CDR2 YYEKEE (reference sequence). The length of the CDR3 is 14 residues. The V and J ends lost 4 bases and 4 bases respectively, with 14 bases between them. CDR3 sequence: CASSPAGEGTEAFF. DNA of the CDR3: TGTGCCAGCAGCCCGGCAGGGGAGGGCACTGAAGCTTTCTTT.

V and J are TRBV2 and TRBJ1-4, with a weak D call TRBD1 (5 bases). V was clipped by 4 bases and J by 7 bases, with 16 bases between them. This CDR3 contains 15 residues. Germline loops: CDR1 SNHLY, CDR2 FYNNEI. The CDR3 sequence: CASSAGRPSVEKLFF. CDR3 sequence (DNA): TGTGCCAGCAGTGCGGGACGACCTTCTGTTGAAAAACTGTTTTTT.

The chain uses TRBV10-3 and TRBJ2-5, with TRBD2 matching over 9 bases. The CDR3 totals 13 residues. Unmatched junction bases numbered 6, after V lost 10 bases and J lost 3 bases. Per the germline V gene, CDR1 is ENHRY and CDR2 is SYGVKD. The chain's CDR3 is CATSLAGKETQYF. The CDR3, as DNA: TGTGCCACCTCACTAGCGGGTAAAGAGACCCAGTACTTC.

The chain employs TRBV6-1 and TRBJ1-1, with D possibly TRBD1 on 5 matching bases. This CDR3 is 16 amino acids long. V lost 3 bases and J lost 4, with 18 bases in between. The V gene's germline CDR1 is MNHNS and CDR2 SASEGT. In nucleotides, the CDR3 is TGTGCCAGCAGTGATTTTAGGGGCTCGCGAGGCACTGAAGCTTTCTTT. Translated, it gives CASSDFRGSRGTEAFF.

The chain has TRBV5-4 and TRBJ2-3; unclear D gene. Germline V gives CDR1 SGHNT, CDR2 YYREEE (reference sequence). The CDR3 is 13 amino acids. Deletions cut 4 bases from V and 9 bases from J, with 15 bases between. The CDR3 DNA follows: TGTGCCAGCAGCCAAGGATCTGCGGAAACGCAGTATTTT. Translation: CASSQGSAETQYF.

This clone was seen just once. Other nucleotide sequences from this sample produce the same CDR3. The chain uses TRBV5-1 and TRBJ1-1, with D possibly TRBD1 on 5 matching bases. Trimming shortened V by 2 bases and J by 1 base, and 9 bases separated the two germline ends. The CDR3 runs to 14 residues. Germline CDR1 reads SGHRS; CDR2 reads YFSETQ. The CDR3 DNA reads TGCGCCAGCAGCTTATCTGGGGGGAACACTGAAGCTTTCTTT. Protein: CASSLSGGNTEAFF.

The chain has TRBV5-4 and TRBJ2-7, with 9 bases aligning to TRBD1. This CDR3 is built from 15 residues. With V trimmed by 4 bases and J by 4 bases, 9 bases remained unmatched. The germline V gene encodes CDR1 SGHNT and CDR2 YYREEE (reference sequence). Here the CDR3 reads CASSDSRQGGYEQYF. The CDR3 nucleotides read TGTGCCAGCAGCGACTCCCGACAGGGGGGATACGAGCAGTACTTC.

V usage is TRBV2 and J usage is TRBJ1-4, with D possibly matching TRBD1 (5 bases). The germline V and J ends were trimmed by 0 bases and 8 bases, with 13 bases remaining between them. The CDR3 runs 15 residues. The germline V gene has CDR1 SNHLY and CDR2 FYNNEI. DNA of the CDR3: TGTGCCAGCAGTGAAGCGGATTGGCGGGGGGAAAAACTGTTTTTT. This translates into CASSEADWRGEKLFF.

V usage is TRBV7-9 and J usage is TRBJ1-1; TRBD1 might be the D (5 bases). CDR1 and CDR2 (germline): SEHNR, FQNEAQ (reference sequence). This CDR3 is 15 amino acids long. With 6 bases removed from V and 1 base from J, the gap between germline ends came to 15 bases. This CDR3 is CASRGVRQTNTEAFF. In DNA, the CDR3 is TGTGCCAGCAGAGGGGTGAGACAGACGAACACTGAAGCTTTCTTT.

CDR3 amino acids: CASRATGGSAQYF. The DNA of the CDR3 is TGTGCCAGCAGAGCTACAGGGGGTTCGGCGCAGTATTTT. The chain has TRBV5-6 and TRBJ2-3, with 8 bases matching TRBD1. Germline V gene data show CDR1 as SGHDT and CDR2 as YYEEEE. CDR3 length equals 13 residues. V lost 5 bases to trimming and J lost 10 bases; unmatched junction nucleotides: 9.

This chain joins TRBV5-1 and TRBJ1-2; D unresolved. The V gene lost 0 bases and the J gene lost 5 bases, with 8 bases spanning the gap. This CDR3 has 13 amino acids. Germline V gene sequence: CDR1 SGHRS, CDR2 YFSETQ. This chain's CDR3 is CASSLDFLYGYTF. CDR3 DNA sequence: TGCGCCAGCAGCTTGGACTTTTTATATGGCTACACCTTC.

The chain employs TRBV4-3 and TRBJ1-2; unclear D gene. CDR1 LGHNA and CDR2 YSLEER come from the germline V gene. The CDR3 has 12 residues. V was clipped by 2 bases and J by 3 bases, with 4 bases between them. CDR3 bases: TGCGCCAGCAGCCAAATGGACTATGGCTACACCTTC. Residues: CASSQMDYGYTF.

This clone was counted between two and nine times. The chain is built from TRBV11-1 and TRBJ2-1; D may be TRBD1 (6 bases). The V gene lost 6 bases and the J gene lost 0 bases, with 15 bases spanning the gap. Germline lookup yields CDR1 SGHAT and CDR2 FQDESV (reference sequence). The CDR3 totals 16 residues. The CDR3 spells CASSPGDVSSYNEQFF. CDR3 in DNA: TGTGCCAGCAGTCCAGGGGATGTGAGCTCCTACAATGAGCAGTTCTTC.

This chain uses TRBV7-2 with TRBJ2-7; maybe TRBD1 (6 bases). The germline gives CDR1 SGHTA, CDR2 FQGNSA. V dropped 6 bases and J dropped 3 bases, with 18 bases sitting between them. This CDR3 contains 15 residues. As DNA, the CDR3 is TGTGCCAGCAGTACAGGGAAAGGGGCGAGCTACGAGCAGTACTTC. This codes for CASSTGKGASYEQYF.

The rearrangement uses TRBV6-4 and TRBJ2-3, with TRBD2 matching 9 bases. Germline CDR1 is MRHNA and CDR2 is SNTAGT. The CDR3 sequence is 16 residues long. With 3 bases clipped from V and 1 base from J, the junction kept 5 bases outside the gene matches. CDR3 loop: CASSEEASGGTDTQYF. Written as DNA, the CDR3 is TGTGCCAGCAGTGAAGAGGCTAGCGGGGGCACAGATACGCAGTATTTT.

This rearrangement joins TRBV19 to TRBJ1-6; D gene unclear. Germline CDR1 is LNHDA and CDR2 is SQIVND (reference sequence). Trimming stripped 7 bases from V and 0 bases from J, with 10 bases between. The CDR3 totals 15 residues. The CDR3 DNA reads TGTGCCAGTAATAGGGCTATCTCCTATAATTCACCCCTCCACTTT. It codes for CASNRAISYNSPLHF.

This chain links TRBV9 with TRBJ1-4; 10 bases map to TRBD1. In germline, CDR1 is SGDLS, CDR2 YYNGEE. Trimming at V came to 3 bases and at J to 0 bases, leaving 11 bases not matched to a gene. This CDR3 region has 19 residues. DNA for the CDR3: TGTGCCAGCAGCGGGGGACAGGGGACGAAAATAGCAACTAATGAAAAACTGTTTTTT. Its translation is CASSGGQGTKIATNEKLFF.

This clone was observed a handful of times. The chain has TRBV28 and TRBJ1-1, with D possibly matching TRBD1 (5 bases). V lost 3 bases, J lost 0 bases, and 32 bases lay in between. The length of the CDR3 is 22 residues. CDR1 and CDR2 from the germline V gene are MDHEN and SYDVKM. The CDR3 nucleotides read TGTGCCAGCAGTTTTGGGGGGGGGTGGCGACTTAGGGAAAAGGCGATGAACACTGAAGCTTTCTTT. It specifies CASSFGGGWRLREKAMNTEAFF.

V is TRBV4-1 and J is TRBJ1-5; a weak D match, TRBD1 (6 bases). The V end was cut by 0 bases, the J end by 6 bases, with 12 bases between. Germline loops: CDR1 MGHRA, CDR2 YSYEKL. The CDR3 has 15 amino acids. The CDR3 nucleotides are TGCGCCAGCAGCCAAGAAACAGGGAGGGCTCAGCCCCAGCATTTT. Protein product: CASSQETGRAQPQHF.

This clone has a single count. The chain is built from TRBV7-2 and TRBJ1-1, with D possibly being TRBD1 (6 bases). This CDR3 contains 15 residues. V lost 5 bases and J 4 bases, leaving 17 bases between the germline ends. The V gene's germline CDR1 is SGHTA and CDR2 FQGNSA. The CDR3 DNA sequence: TGTGCCAGCAGCCCCCACCAGACAGGCCCCACTGAAGCTTTCTTT. It encodes CASSPHQTGPTEAFF.

The rearrangement uses TRBV11-1 and TRBJ2-1; a weak D match, TRBD2 (6 bases). This CDR3 is built from 15 residues. Germline V gives CDR1 SGHAT, CDR2 FQDESV (reference sequence). V lost 4 bases and J lost 3, with 13 bases in between. The DNA of the CDR3 is TGTGCCAGCAGCTCCGGGACTCCAAGCTACAATGAGCAGTTCTTC. Translated: CASSSGTPSYNEQFF.

The rearrangement links TRBV6-6 to TRBJ1-1, with D perhaps matching TRBD1 (5 bases). CDR1 MNHNY and CDR2 SVGAGI come from the germline V gene (reference sequence). Trimming left V 5 bases short and J 1 base short, with 11 bases between. This CDR3 spans 14 amino acids. This CDR3 is CASSIPTGNTEAFF. CDR3 DNA: TGTGCCAGCAGTATCCCTACAGGGAACACTGAAGCTTTCTTT.

The chain is built from TRBV28 and TRBJ2-7, with a weak D call TRBD1 (6 bases). The CDR3 has 12 residues. The ends were cut back, 6 bases at V and 6 bases at J, with 12 bases in the middle. The germline CDR1 and CDR2 sequences are MDHEN and SYDVKM. CDR3 DNA sequence: TGTGCCAGCAGCCGACAGGCGTTCGAGCAGTACTTC. It codes for CASSRQAFEQYF. The whole variable domain, filled in from reference TRBV28 and TRBJ2-7, reads DVKVTQSSRYLVKRTGEKVFLECVQDMDHENMFWYRQDPGLGLRLIYFSYDVKMKEKGDIPEGYSVSREKKERFSLILESASTNQTSMYLCASSRQAFEQYFGPGTRLTVT.

This clone was seen a single time. This rearrangement joins TRBV11-2 to TRBJ2-5; D remains unclear. Deletions cut 5 bases from V and 3 bases from J, with 7 bases between. The CDR3 sequence is 12 residues long. The germline V gene has CDR1 SGHAT and CDR2 FQNNGV. The CDR3 spells CASSPTKETQYF. The CDR3 nucleotides read TGTGCCAGCAGCCCGACCAAAGAGACCCAGTACTTC. The full variable domain, rest sourced from reference TRBV11-2 and TRBJ2-5, is EAGVAQSPRYKIIEKRQSVAFWCNPISGHATLYWYQQILGQGPKLLIQFQNNGVVDDSQLPKDRFSAERLKGVDSTLKIQPAKLEDSAVYLCASSPTKETQYFGPGTRLLVL.

This chain joins TRBV6-1 and TRBJ2-7, with D perhaps matching TRBD1 or TRBD2 (5 bases each). V lost 0 bases and J lost 2, with 14 bases in between. The germline CDR1 and CDR2 sequences are MNHNS and SASEGT. The CDR3 extends over 16 amino acids. CDR3: CASSEARSVGAYEQYF. The CDR3 DNA sequence: TGTGCCAGCAGTGAAGCGCGGTCAGTGGGGGCCTACGAGCAGTACTTC.

This chain uses TRBV7-3 with TRBJ2-5; TRBD2 is a possible D gene (6 bases). The CDR3 contains 16 residues. CDR1 is SGHTA and CDR2 is FQGTGA in the germline V gene. V lost 4 bases to trimming and J lost 5 bases, with 20 bases between them. The CDR3 DNA is TGTGCCAGCAGCTCCCGACTAGTGGGGTCGGGGGAGACCCAGTACTTC. Protein sequence: CASSSRLVGSGETQYF.

The chain uses TRBV29-1 and TRBJ2-5, with TRBD2 as a possible D gene (5 bases). Germline V gives CDR1 SQVTM, CDR2 ANQGSEA. V lost 7 bases to trimming and J lost 0 bases, with 18 bases between them. The CDR3 totals 15 residues. CDR3: CSAAPLEGYQETQYF. In nucleotides, the CDR3 is TGCAGCGCCGCCCCCCTAGAGGGATACCAAGAGACCCAGTACTTC. The complete variable domain, with remaining parts taken from reference TRBV29-1 and TRBJ2-5, reads SAVISQKPSRDICQRGTSLTIQCQVDSQVTMMFWYRQQPGQSLTLIATANQGSEATYESGFVIDKFPISRPNLTFSTLTVSNMSPEDSSIYLCSAAPLEGYQETQYFGPGTRLLVL.